A selection of T cell receptor beta chains follows, all from one sample in a study of blood T cells in healthy people across ages. TCRdb reprocessed the 5' RACE reads via MiXCR and lists one record per CDR3 protein. The sample shows 1.4 million to 1.5 million distinct CDR3 sequences, approximately 40% of them seen only once. Sequences were obtained from blood. The source of these receptors is a woman aged 18-29 years in good health. Both conserved end residues are part of each CDR3. The D gene is left open where the match is weak. A clone size is listed for some rows: how often the clone was seen (once, few, many), or a class if it is expanded.

.	TRBV5-1	once	TRBJ1-5	CASSLEGPAVNQPQHF	TGCGCCAGCAGCTTGGAAGGCCCCGCGGTGAATCAGCCCCAGCATTTT
.	TRBV5-1	.	TRBJ1-1	CASSRNQGGSEAFF	TGCGCCAGCAGCCGAAACCAGGGAGGATCTGAAGCTTTCTTT
.	TRBV2	.	TRBJ2-3	CASSGSGRTSTDTQYF	TGTGCCAGCAGTGGGTCCGGCAGGACCAGCACAGATACGCAGTATTTT
TRBD2	TRBV3-1	.	TRBJ2-7	CASSQDRGGFYEQYF	TGTGCCAGCAGCCAAGATCGGGGGGGCTTCTACGAGCAGTACTTC
.	TRBV6-1	.	TRBJ2-1	CTTMGRLYNEQFF	TGTACCACCATGGGGAGGTTGTACAATGAGCAGTTCTTC
.	TRBV20-1	.	TRBJ1-1	CSARSRQTTEAFF	TGCAGTGCTAGATCCCGACAGACGACTGAAGCTTTCTTT
TRBD1	TRBV2	.	TRBJ1-4	CASSLQGALEKLFF	TGTGCCAGCAGTCTACAGGGGGCTCTGGAAAAACTGTTTTTT
.	TRBV3-1	few	TRBJ2-7	CASSQRIYEQYF	TGTGCCAGCAGCCAACGTATCTACGAGCAGTACTTC
TRBD2	TRBV3-1	few	TRBJ2-4	CASSRTSAGNIQYF	TGTGCCAGCAGCCGAACTAGCGCGGGAAACATTCAGTACTTC
.	TRBV4-1	.	TRBJ1-5	CASSQAGGVSNQPQHF	TGCGCCAGCAGTCAAGCGGGAGGGGTTAGCAATCAGCCCCAGCATTTT
.	TRBV28	few	TRBJ2-2	CASSLFRRGTGELFF	TGTGCCAGCAGTTTATTTCGGCGGGGCACCGGGGAGCTGTTTTTT
TRBD2	TRBV4-1	.	TRBJ2-7	CASSRETSGYRSYEQYF	TGCGCCAGCAGCCGGGAGACTAGCGGGTATCGTTCCTACGAGCAGTACTTC
TRBD1	TRBV9	.	TRBJ1-1	CASSVGDRAEAFF	TGTGCCAGCAGCGTAGGGGACAGGGCTGAAGCTTTCTTT
.	TRBV5-1	.	TRBJ2-5	CASSFDPETQYF	TGCGCCAGCAGCTTTGACCCAGAGACCCAGTACTTC
.	TRBV6-2/TRBV6-3	.	TRBJ1-1	CASSYIPGAGTEAFF	TGTGCCAGCAGTTACATCCCGGGCGCCGGAACTGAAGCTTTCTTT
.	TRBV5-1	.	TRBJ1-1	CASSPPTIQWNTEAFF	TGCGCCAGCAGCCCACCAACTATACAGTGGAACACTGAAGCTTTCTTT
.	TRBV5-1	few	TRBJ1-2	CASSLRTVAYGYTF	TGCGCCAGCAGCTTGCGGACAGTGGCCTATGGCTACACCTTC
.	TRBV6-6	.	TRBJ2-7	CASSYSMVSYEQYF	TGTGCCAGCAGTTACTCGATGGTTTCCTACGAGCAGTACTTC
TRBD1	TRBV20-1	.	TRBJ1-2	CSARNTNPTGAFGYGYTF	TGCAGTGCTAGAAATACAAATCCGACAGGGGCGTTTGGCTATGGCTACACCTTC
.	TRBV4-2	.	TRBJ2-7	CAIAMDRADEQYF	TGTGCCATCGCGATGGACCGGGCGGACGAGCAGTACTTC
.	TRBV3-1	.	TRBJ2-7	CASSQTSDIPGYEQYF	TGTGCCAGCAGCCAAACCTCCGACATTCCAGGTTACGAGCAGTACTTC
TRBD2	TRBV4-1	.	TRBJ2-3	CASSQGVLGGSTDTQYF	TGCGCCAGCAGCCAAGGTGTCTTGGGGGGGAGCACAGATACGCAGTATTTT
.	TRBV28	.	TRBJ2-3	CACGRGPARTQYF	TGTGCCTGCGGAAGAGGCCCGGCTCGAACGCAGTATTTT
TRBD1	TRBV5-1	few	TRBJ1-1	CASSSGGQGFAEAFF	TGCGCCAGCAGCTCAGGGGGACAGGGTTTCGCTGAAGCTTTCTTT
TRBD1	TRBV4-3	.	TRBJ2-2	CASSQDPIGQGTGELFF	TGCGCCAGCAGCCAAGACCCTATAGGACAGGGAACCGGGGAGCTGTTTTTT
.	TRBV18	few	TRBJ1-6	CASSPLRDSPLHF	TGTGCCAGCTCACCCCTGAGGGATTCACCCCTCCACTTT
.	TRBV6-1	.	TRBJ2-7	CASRVISDFSYEQYF	TGTGCCAGCAGGGTGATTAGTGACTTCTCCTACGAGCAGTACTTC
.	TRBV25-1	.	TRBJ2-7	CASSDNGRAAEQYF	TGTGCCAGCAGTGATAACGGCAGAGCGGCCGAGCAGTACTTC
.	TRBV12-3/TRBV12-4	.	TRBJ2-7	CASSLNRPAGLREQYF	TGTGCCAGCAGTTTGAACAGGCCCGCCGGACTACGCGAGCAGTACTTC
TRBD1	TRBV20-1	few	TRBJ2-1	CSARDLNRGYEQFF	TGCAGTGCTAGAGATCTAAACAGGGGATATGAGCAGTTCTTC
TRBD2	TRBV27	.	TRBJ2-1	CASSLGLAGPNEQFF	TGTGCCAGCAGTTTGGGACTAGCGGGGCCTAATGAGCAGTTCTTC
.	TRBV10-3	few	TRBJ1-5	CAMADESNQPQHF	TGTGCCATGGCGGATGAGAGCAATCAGCCCCAGCATTTT
.	TRBV4-2	once	TRBJ1-4	CASSQVGGNPNEKLFF	TGTGCCAGCAGCCAAGTTGGGGGGAATCCTAATGAAAAACTGTTTTTT
.	TRBV6-5	few	TRBJ1-1	CASSTLDKGDDTEAFF	TGTGCCAGCAGTACACTCGACAAGGGGGACGACACTGAAGCTTTCTTT
TRBD1	TRBV24-1	.	TRBJ2-7	CATSDPRQGGYEQYF	TGTGCCACCAGTGACCCTCGACAGGGGGGATACGAGCAGTACTTC
.	TRBV3-1	.	TRBJ2-2	CATLRGTGELFF	TGTGCCACCCTTCGAGGCACCGGGGAGCTGTTTTTT
.	TRBV24-1	few	TRBJ2-3	CATSDYGQPTDTQYF	TGTGCCACCAGTGACTACGGACAGCCCACAGATACGCAGTATTTT
.	TRBV5-1	.	TRBJ2-1	CASSLDVRNEQFF	TGCGCCAGCAGCTTGGACGTCCGGAATGAGCAGTTCTTC
TRBD1	TRBV11-2	.	TRBJ2-1	CASSGGQSSYNEQFF	TGTGCCAGCAGCGGGGGACAGAGCTCCTACAATGAGCAGTTCTTC
.	TRBV13	few	TRBJ2-1	CASSLRAYSYNEQFF	TGTGCCAGCAGCCTTAGAGCTTACTCCTACAATGAGCAGTTCTTC
TRBD1	TRBV29-1	few	TRBJ2-7	CSATLTGGSYEQYF	TGCAGCGCCACCTTGACAGGGGGGTCCTACGAGCAGTACTTC
.	TRBV20-1	few	TRBJ2-3	CSARSTTPDTQYF	TGCAGTGCTAGAAGTACAACCCCAGATACGCAGTATTTT
TRBD2	TRBV5-1	few	TRBJ2-3	CASTRLIAGDSDTQYF	TGCGCCAGCACCCGGCTGATAGCGGGAGATTCAGATACGCAGTATTTT
TRBD2	TRBV29-1	.	TRBJ2-1	CSVAATSGGQSYNEQFF	TGCAGCGTTGCTGCGACTAGCGGGGGCCAGTCCTACAATGAGCAGTTCTTC
.	TRBV7-3	few	TRBJ2-1	CASSFGPSNEQFF	TGTGCCAGCAGCTTCGGCCCTAGCAATGAGCAGTTCTTC
.	TRBV18	few	TRBJ1-1	CASSPSGYSFRNTEAFF	TGTGCCAGCTCACCATCAGGGTATTCTTTTAGGAACACTGAAGCTTTCTTT